This T cell receptor beta chain was recorded in a study of molecular identifiers for immune sequencing clone quantification. TCRdb reprocessed the PCR reads via MiXCR and lists one record per CDR3 protein. The sample includes around 470,000 distinct CDR3 sequences, about a fifth of them seen just once. Germline V CDR1 and CDR2: DFQATT, SNEGSKA (reference sequence). The V end lost 5 bases, the J end lost 8 bases, and 21 bases lay between the germline ends. The CDR3 spans 14 residues. Findings and caveats of the study: Clones above 20 RNA copies contained over 99% of effector molecules but under 1% of naive ones.

CD8+CD4-CCR7+CD45RA+ sorting gave the naive CD8 T cells. This clonotype was counted ten times or more. Its antigen is as yet unknown. Sequenced: naive CD8+ T cells from blood, with Jurkat cell RNA spiked in. Subset reported: FACS-sorted CD8+CD4-CCR7+CD45RA+ naive T cells. The chain links TRBV20-1 to TRBJ1-1, with D possibly being TRBD1 (6 bases). The receptor comes from a human donor in good health. Some libraries in this study had Jurkat cell RNA spiked in. CDR3 protein: CSARSGDGPVEAFF. The CDR3 DNA sequence: TGCAGTGCTCGATCAGGGGACGGACCGGTAGAAGCTTTCTTT.